The present TCR beta chain was sequenced within a study of T cell repertoires in cytomegalovirus infection. Looking at the study overall: Indications of both CMV infection and matching HLA type were provided by public TCR beta signatures. Study findings and constraints: HLA-C-restricted CMV-specific TCR beta clonotypes were dominant in the ex vivo response.

Via MiXCR, TCRdb re-called the reads, giving one row per CDR3 protein. The sample contains about 60,000 distinct CDR3 sequences, about 30% of which appear only once. A word on this clonotype: Its antigen remains unknown.

The germline V gene encodes CDR1 DFQATT and CDR2 SNEGSKA (reference sequence). J lost 11 bases, V lost 3 bases, and 9 bases had no gene match. The CDR3 loop spans 12 amino acids. V gene TRBV20-1 combines with J gene TRBJ1-1, with 7 bases fitting TRBD1. The receptor was derived from a human donor in good health (CMV status not recorded). Some clones in this sample may be carry-over from other donors' samples. The sequenced sample consisted of PBMCs, sequenced either directly or after in vitro stimulation (not recorded which). The CDR3: CSARRGPAGAFF. The CDR3 nucleotides read TGCAGTGCTAGGAGGGGGCCCGCGGGGGCTTTCTTT.